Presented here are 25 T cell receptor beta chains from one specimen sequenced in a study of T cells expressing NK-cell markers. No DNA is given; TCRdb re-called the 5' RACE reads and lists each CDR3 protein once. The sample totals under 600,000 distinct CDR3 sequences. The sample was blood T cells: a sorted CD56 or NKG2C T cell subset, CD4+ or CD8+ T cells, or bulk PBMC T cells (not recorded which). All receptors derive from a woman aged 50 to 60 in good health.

This chain's CDR3 is CASSTLHGNTIYF. This chain joins TRBV25-1 and TRBJ1-3. The CDR3 is 13 amino acids. CDR1 is MGHDK and CDR2 is SYGVNS in the germline V gene.

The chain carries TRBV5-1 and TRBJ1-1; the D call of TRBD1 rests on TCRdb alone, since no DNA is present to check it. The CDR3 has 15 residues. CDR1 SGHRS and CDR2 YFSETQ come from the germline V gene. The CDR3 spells CASSLTGTGNTEAFF.

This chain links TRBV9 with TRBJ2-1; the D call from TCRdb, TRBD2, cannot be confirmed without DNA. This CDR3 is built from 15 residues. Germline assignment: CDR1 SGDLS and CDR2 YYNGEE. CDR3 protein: CASSVGPAEGNEQFF. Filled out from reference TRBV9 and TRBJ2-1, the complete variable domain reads DSGVTQTPKHLITATGQRVTLRCSPRSGDLSVYWYQQSLDQGLQFLIQYYNGEERAKGNILERFSAQQFPDLHSELNLSSLELGDSALYFCASSVGPAEGNEQFFGPGTRLTVL.

The CDR3 is CASKAAGSTDTQYF. This chain connects TRBV7-3 to TRBJ2-3; the D call from TCRdb, TRBD2, cannot be confirmed without DNA. Germline CDR1 reads SGHTA; CDR2 reads FQGTGA. CDR3 size: 14 residues.

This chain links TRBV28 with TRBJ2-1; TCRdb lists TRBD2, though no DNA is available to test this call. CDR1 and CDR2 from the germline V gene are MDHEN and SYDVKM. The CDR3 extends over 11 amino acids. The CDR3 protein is CASRAGGEQFF.

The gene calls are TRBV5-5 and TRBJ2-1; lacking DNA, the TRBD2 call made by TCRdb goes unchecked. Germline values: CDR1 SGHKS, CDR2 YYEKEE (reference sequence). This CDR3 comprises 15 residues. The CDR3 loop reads CASSPDGIAYNEQFF.

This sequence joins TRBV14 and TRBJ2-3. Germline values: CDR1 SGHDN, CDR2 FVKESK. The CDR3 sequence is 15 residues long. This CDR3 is CASSQDGLTQDTQYF.

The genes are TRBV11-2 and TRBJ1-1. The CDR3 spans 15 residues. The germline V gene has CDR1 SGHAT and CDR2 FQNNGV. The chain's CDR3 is CASNDEGRLGTEAFF. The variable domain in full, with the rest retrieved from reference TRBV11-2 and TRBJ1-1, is EAGVAQSPRYKIIEKRQSVAFWCNPISGHATLYWYQQILGQGPKLLIQFQNNGVVDDSQLPKDRFSAERLKGVDSTLKIQPAKLEDSAVYLCASNDEGRLGTEAFFGQGTRLTVV.

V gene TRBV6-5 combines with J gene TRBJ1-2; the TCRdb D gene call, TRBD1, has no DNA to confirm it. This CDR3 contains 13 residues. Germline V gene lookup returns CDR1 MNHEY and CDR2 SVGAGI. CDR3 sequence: CASSYQPGDGYTF.

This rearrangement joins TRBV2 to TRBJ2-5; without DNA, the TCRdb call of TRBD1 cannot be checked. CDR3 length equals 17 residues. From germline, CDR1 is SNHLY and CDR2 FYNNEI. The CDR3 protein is CASSEAKMGQEGETQYF.

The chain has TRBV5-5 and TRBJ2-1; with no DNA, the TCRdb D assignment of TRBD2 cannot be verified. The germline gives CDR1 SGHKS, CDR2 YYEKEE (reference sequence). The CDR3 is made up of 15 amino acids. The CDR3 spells CASSWRTSGIHEQFF.

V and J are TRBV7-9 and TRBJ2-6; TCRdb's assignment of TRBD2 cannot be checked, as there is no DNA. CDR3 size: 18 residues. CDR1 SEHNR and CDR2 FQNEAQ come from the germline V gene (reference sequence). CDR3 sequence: CASSFRAQKTSGANVLTF.

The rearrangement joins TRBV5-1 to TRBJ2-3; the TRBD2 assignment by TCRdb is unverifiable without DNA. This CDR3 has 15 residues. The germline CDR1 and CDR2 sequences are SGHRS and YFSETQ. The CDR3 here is CASSFTSARTDTQYF.

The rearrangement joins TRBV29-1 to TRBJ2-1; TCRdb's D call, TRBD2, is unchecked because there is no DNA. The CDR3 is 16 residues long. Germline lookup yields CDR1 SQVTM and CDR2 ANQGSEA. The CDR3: CSVGGSRAGSYNEQFF.

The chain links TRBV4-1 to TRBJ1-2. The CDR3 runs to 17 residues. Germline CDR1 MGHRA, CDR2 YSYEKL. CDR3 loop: CASSQLPVPGRSNGYTF.

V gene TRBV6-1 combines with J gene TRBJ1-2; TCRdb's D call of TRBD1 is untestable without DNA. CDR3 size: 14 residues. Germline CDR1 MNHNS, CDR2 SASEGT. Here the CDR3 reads CASSEADRNYGYTF.

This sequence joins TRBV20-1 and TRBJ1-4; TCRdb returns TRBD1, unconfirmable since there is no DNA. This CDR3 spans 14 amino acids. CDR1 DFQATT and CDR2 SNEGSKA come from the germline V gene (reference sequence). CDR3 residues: CSARRSSGLEKLFF.

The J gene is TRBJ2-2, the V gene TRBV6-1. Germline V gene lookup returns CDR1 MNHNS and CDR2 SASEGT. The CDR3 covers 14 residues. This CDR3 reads CASLTKVLTGELFF.

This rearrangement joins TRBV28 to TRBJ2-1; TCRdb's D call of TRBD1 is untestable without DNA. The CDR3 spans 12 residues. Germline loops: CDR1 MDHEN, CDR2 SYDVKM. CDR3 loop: CASTRDSNEQFF.

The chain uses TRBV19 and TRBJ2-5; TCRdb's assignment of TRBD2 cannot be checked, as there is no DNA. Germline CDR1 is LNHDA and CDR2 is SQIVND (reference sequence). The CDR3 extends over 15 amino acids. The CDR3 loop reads CASSLLAAYQETQYF.

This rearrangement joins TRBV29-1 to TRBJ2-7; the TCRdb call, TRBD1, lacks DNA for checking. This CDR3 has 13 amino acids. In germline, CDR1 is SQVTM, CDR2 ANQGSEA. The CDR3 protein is CSARGTVTYEQYF.

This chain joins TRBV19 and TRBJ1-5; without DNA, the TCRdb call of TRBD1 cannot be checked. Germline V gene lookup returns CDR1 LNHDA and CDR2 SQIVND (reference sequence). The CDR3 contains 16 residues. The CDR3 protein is CASSKRRDRDDQPQHF.

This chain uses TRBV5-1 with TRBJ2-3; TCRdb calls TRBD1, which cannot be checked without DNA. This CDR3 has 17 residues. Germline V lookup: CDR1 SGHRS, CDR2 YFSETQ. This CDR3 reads CASSAGTGGTSTDTQYF.

This chain's CDR3 is CSASPTLAGGTDTQYF. The chain uses TRBV20-1 and TRBJ2-3; checking the TCRdb D call of TRBD2 is not possible without DNA. Germline assignment: CDR1 DFQATT and CDR2 SNEGSKA (reference sequence). This CDR3 is built from 16 residues.

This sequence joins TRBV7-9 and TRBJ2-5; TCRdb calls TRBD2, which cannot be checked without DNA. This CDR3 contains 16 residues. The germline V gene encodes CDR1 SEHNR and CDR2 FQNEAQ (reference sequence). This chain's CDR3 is CASSLSRLAAKETQYF.